The source of this T cell receptor beta chain is a study of OX40 agonist ivuxolimab in advanced cancers. Study information: Ivuxolimab is a fully human IgG2 antibody that activates OX40 (CD134). Whole-study findings and limits: Partial responders dosed at 0.1-3.0 mg/kg displayed clonal expansion ranking among the lowest.

Assay: immunoSEQ multiplex PCR; the TCRdb copy retains only in-frame clones and omits some. The repertoire holds about 45,000 clones, roughly 93% seen once, with under 20% in the top ten. In the case of this clone: As yet, its antigen is unknown.

Specimen: CD4+ or CD8+ T cells sorted from blood, collected in a trial of the OX40 agonist ivuxolimab. The sequence was collected from an adult with an advanced solid tumor such as melanoma, head and neck, liver or kidney cancer.

The CDR3 DNA is TGTGCCAGCAGCTTCCTTCAAGGGGGGGACGAGCAGTACTTC. This sequence encodes CASSFLQGGDEQYF. V and J are TRBV11-2 and TRBJ2-7, with D tentatively TRBD2 (7 bases). The V and J ends lost 3 bases and 5 bases respectively, with 14 bases between them. Germline V gene data show CDR1 as SGHAT and CDR2 as FQNNGV. CDR3 size: 14 residues.